These T cell receptor beta chains were read from a single sample in a study of T-cell reconstitution after alpha-beta-depleted transplantation in children. TCRdb used MiXCR to reprocess the PCR reads, holding one entry per CDR3 protein. The table shows nearly 550,000 distinct CDR3 sequences, with around 18% occurring only once. The input for sequencing was PBMCs from the stem cell graft donor, taken from the stem cell graft. Receptors originate from a human donor who donated a stem cell graft to a child with acute lymphoblastic leukemia. The conserved cysteine and the conserved F or W are not part of the CDR3 here. For some rows the clone size is stated as once, few or many, or as a class when expanded; others skip it.

>many|TRBJ2-2|TRBV21-1
ASSKVPSSRGNTGELF
>NA|TRBJ2-4|TRBV9
ASSSRDGENIQY
>NA|TRBJ2-2|TRBV13
ASSHWGLAGDGGELF
>NA|TRBJ2-5|TRBV5-1
ASSLAPRETQY
>NA|TRBJ2-7|TRBV5-1
ASSLFAPPQGAGEQY
>NA|TRBJ1-1|TRBV29-1
SVGGFMNTEAF
>NA|TRBJ1-1|TRBV20-1
SAREPGLAPEAF
>few|TRBJ1-1|TRBV19
ASSMMDKVTEAF
>NA|TRBJ2-7|TRBV29-1
SVERDSSYEQY
>once|TRBJ2-7|TRBV10-2
ASGTPLYEQY
>NA|TRBJ2-7|TRBV29-1
SVEYGRGYEQY
>few|TRBJ1-5|TRBV12-3/TRBV12-4
ASIRGLGNQPQH
>many|TRBJ2-3|TRBV5-1
ASSFGSTDTQY
>NA|TRBJ2-1|TRBV20-1
SAFRDRGSEEQF
>NA|TRBJ2-1|TRBV6-5
ASSYTSGIINEQF
>few|TRBJ2-2|TRBV24-1
ATSDPVPPGTTGELF
>few|TRBJ2-2|TRBV5-1
ASKRWTSGRRNTGELF
>few|TRBJ1-2|TRBV27
ASSIPRESPTANYGYT
>NA|TRBJ1-5|TRBV7-9
ASGLDREDQPQH
>few|TRBJ1-2|TRBV29-1
SVLPGQSYGYT
>few|TRBJ2-7|TRBV20-1
SAGPGTTAGEQY
>few|TRBJ1-1|TRBV7-6
ASSPYGTNTEAF
>NA|TRBJ2-6|TRBV3-1
ASSHLAGGPFGANGLT
>few|TRBJ1-5|TRBV7-9
ASSLVEGNQPQH
>NA|TRBJ2-6|TRBV9
ASSVTGFGSGANVLT
>few|TRBJ2-3|TRBV12-3/TRBV12-4
ASSFGRLTDTQY
>few|TRBJ2-7|TRBV12-3/TRBV12-4
ASSHRDRAYEQY
>NA|TRBJ2-7|TRBV11-3
ASSLILADSYEQY
>NA|TRBJ2-7|TRBV20-1
SAVGRASYEQY
>NA|TRBJ2-2|TRBV20-1
SARGVWGAGELF
>few|TRBJ2-7|TRBV20-1
SAREQGVEQY
>NA|TRBJ2-1|TRBV11-2
ASSFGGTSSNEQF
>many|TRBJ2-5|TRBV18
ASSPGRQETQY
>NA|TRBJ1-2|TRBV30
AWSEGQSYGYT
>many|TRBJ2-7|TRBV2
ASYWVLTYEQY
>NA|TRBJ2-5|TRBV27
ASSIITTGGAETQY
>NA|TRBJ2-7|TRBV2
ASSDLDAPTHEQY
>NA|TRBJ2-3|TRBV5-1
ASSSSDRDLSYGQY
>few|TRBJ2-2|TRBV10-3
AILAGGGTGELF
>few|TRBJ2-7|TRBV20-1
SARVSGRANEQY